The 3 T cell receptor beta chains below were found in one sample sequenced in a study of CD8 T cells in Susac syndrome. Random hexamers were used to reverse transcribe about 0.5 to 1 ug of RNA. TCRdb used MiXCR to reprocess the immunoSEQ multiplex PCR reads, holding one entry per CDR3 protein. The sample carries around 170,000 distinct CDR3 sequences, approximately 90% recorded once. The sample consisted of CD4+ T cells from PBMCs. The receptors originated from a human donor in good health.

The CDR3 region is CASSFGVSGSADTQYF. The CDR3 coding sequence is TGCGCCAGCAGCTTCGGGGTTAGCGGGAGTGCAGATACGCAGTATTTT. The chain is built from TRBV5-1 and TRBJ2-3; TRBD2 matches at 9 bases. V gave up 2 bases and J gave up 4 bases; unmatched junction bases: 8. Germline values: CDR1 SGHRS, CDR2 YFSETQ. The CDR3 contains 16 residues.

This clonotype appeared a single time. The chain has TRBV6-5 and TRBJ2-1, with 9 nucleotides matching TRBD2. This CDR3 has 14 amino acids. Germline trimming cut 5 bases from V and 9 bases from J; bases unmatched to any gene: 8. Germline V gene lookup returns CDR1 MNHEY and CDR2 SVGAGI. The CDR3, as DNA: TGTGCCAGCAGTCCTCCGGGACTAGCTGGTGAGCAGTTCTTC. Its protein product is CASSPPGLAGEQFF.

This chain links TRBV4-3 with TRBJ2-2; 11 bases agree with TRBD1. CDR3 length equals 17 residues. Trimming cost V 0 bases and J 2 bases; bases outside gene matches: 2. Germline V CDR1 and CDR2: LGHNA, YSLEER. CDR3 nucleotides: TGCGCCAGCAGCCAAGAAGGGACAGGGGGTAACACCGGGGAGCTGTTTTTT. This encodes CASSQEGTGGNTGELFF.